Shown below are 12 T cell receptor beta chains from a single sample sequenced in a study of breast tumors, draining lymph nodes, adjacent tissues. Each CDR3 protein is one row after TCRdb ran MiXCR on the multiplex PCR reads. The sample lists some 14,000 distinct CDR3 sequences, around three fifths seen once, with under 55% in the top ten. What was sequenced was tumor-adjacent breast tissue. The receptor set was obtained from a female donor with breast cancer. Some clones in this sample may be carry-over from other donors' samples.

This clonotype was picked up one time. The gene calls are TRBV5-1 and TRBJ2-3; a weak D match, TRBD2 (6 bases). The CDR3 has 15 residues. The germline V and J ends were trimmed by 1 base and 0 bases, with 9 bases remaining between them. Germline V gives CDR1 SGHRS, CDR2 YFSETQ. Written as DNA, the CDR3 is TGCGCCAGCAGCTTGCGGGGGACTAGCACAGATACGCAGTATTTT. It translates to CASSLRGTSTDTQYF.

Many counts were recorded for this clonotype. The rearrangement links TRBV20-1 to TRBJ2-2; 7 bases agree with TRBD2. Germline trimming cut 2 bases from V and 6 bases from J; bases unmatched to any gene: 6. Per the germline V gene, CDR1 is DFQATT and CDR2 is SNEGSKA (reference sequence). CDR3 length equals 14 residues. In DNA form, the CDR3 reads TGCAGTGCTAGATTCGGGACTATCGCCGGGGAGCTGTTTTTT. It codes for CSARFGTIAGELFF.

This chain joins TRBV10-3 and TRBJ1-3, with D possibly being TRBD1 (5 bases). Trimming shortened V by 10 bases and J by 0 bases, and 16 bases separated the two germline ends. Germline V lookup: CDR1 ENHRY, CDR2 SYGVKD. This CDR3 is built from 15 residues. The CDR3 here is CATFPHTGSGNTIYF. CDR3 coding DNA: TGTGCCACCTTCCCCCATACAGGCTCTGGAAACACCATATATTTT.

This clonotype was seen repeatedly, ten times or more. This sequence joins TRBV20-1 and TRBJ1-2; no clear D gene. Germline assignment: CDR1 DFQATT and CDR2 SNEGSKA (reference sequence). The CDR3 sequence is 16 residues long. V lost 3 bases, J lost 0 bases, and 17 bases lay in between. CDR3 residues: CSASLPYNGANYGYTF. The CDR3 bases are TGCAGTGCTAGTCTTCCTTACAACGGAGCTAACTATGGCTACACCTTC.

This clonotype was seen more than once but under ten times. The rearrangement uses TRBV6-5 and TRBJ1-1; D may be TRBD1 (6 bases). There are 15 residues in the CDR3. The V end lost 5 bases, the J end lost 0 bases, and 13 bases lay between the germline ends. Germline assignment: CDR1 MNHEY and CDR2 SVGAGI. The CDR3 is CASSALRGVNTEAFF. CDR3 nucleotides: TGTGCCAGCAGTGCCCTTAGGGGGGTGAACACTGAAGCTTTCTTT.

The rearrangement uses TRBV20-1 and TRBJ2-3; a weak D match, TRBD1 (6 bases). Trimming took off 5 bases at V and 0 bases at J, with 9 bases between the two ends. Germline V gives CDR1 DFQATT, CDR2 SNEGSKA (reference sequence). This CDR3 has 13 amino acids. CDR3 region: CSAAGESTDTQYF. CDR3 nucleotides: TGCAGTGCTGCAGGGGAGAGCACAGATACGCAGTATTTT.

This clonotype was seen many times. V usage is TRBV20-1 and J usage is TRBJ1-6, with D perhaps TRBD1 (5 bases). The CDR3 contains 15 residues. With 3 bases removed from V and 13 bases from J, the gap between germline ends came to 22 bases. The V gene's germline CDR1 is DFQATT and CDR2 SNEGSKA (reference sequence). The CDR3 nucleotides are TGCAGTGCTAGGGACACAAGGGAAACTACTTCCCCCCTCCACTTT. Residues: CSARDTRETTSPLHF.

Worth noting for this clonotype: Compared with germline, one end of the junction differs, possibly owing to a read error. V usage is TRBV19 and J usage is TRBJ2-1, with TRBD2 matching 10 bases. The CDR3 loop spans 17 amino acids. Germline lookup yields CDR1 LNHDA and CDR2 SQIVND (reference sequence). CDR3 protein: CASTLAGGRQGYNEQSF. Here the CDR3 DNA reads TGTGCCAGTACTTTAGCGGGGGGACGACAGGGGTACAATGAGCAGTCCTTC.

The table lists this clonotype with a count of one. V and J are TRBV10-3 and TRBJ1-2; D is perhaps TRBD1 (5 bases). V lost 6 bases, J lost 4 bases, and 21 bases lay in between. Germline values: CDR1 ENHRY, CDR2 SYGVKD. The CDR3 spans 16 residues. CDR3 nucleotides: TGTGCCATCAGCCGACGGGCCGGGGGTCTGATCTATGGCTACACCTTC. Its protein product is CAISRRAGGLIYGYTF.

V usage is TRBV2 and J usage is TRBJ1-3, with D maybe TRBD1 (5 bases). Trimming removed 6 bases from V and 0 bases from J, with 18 bases in between. CDR3 length: 17 residues. Germline CDR1 SNHLY, CDR2 FYNNEI. In DNA form, the CDR3 reads TGTGCCAGCAGCAAAGGGACTTGGATTTACTCTGGAAACACCATATATTTT. The encoded protein is CASSKGTWIYSGNTIYF.

This clonotype was recorded many times. The genes are TRBV6-2 or TRBV6-3 and TRBJ2-2; a weak D match, TRBD1 (5 bases). Looked up from germline, CDR1 is MNHEY and CDR2 is SVGEGT. This CDR3 contains 15 residues. The ends were cut back, 7 bases at V and 3 bases at J, with 15 bases in the middle. CDR3 loop: CASTLGQTHTGELFF. CDR3 DNA: TGTGCCAGCACCTTAGGACAAACCCACACCGGGGAGCTGTTTTTT.

With respect to this clonotype: Germline and junction disagree at one end, which may indicate a read error. The chain has TRBV20-1 and TRBJ1-6; 7 positions agree with TRBD1. The V gene's germline CDR1 is DFQATT and CDR2 SNEGSKA (reference sequence). This CDR3 contains 14 residues. This CDR3 reads CSAPLDRDNSPFHF. CDR3 DNA: TGCAGTGCGCCCTTAGACAGGGACAATTCACCCTTCCACTTT.